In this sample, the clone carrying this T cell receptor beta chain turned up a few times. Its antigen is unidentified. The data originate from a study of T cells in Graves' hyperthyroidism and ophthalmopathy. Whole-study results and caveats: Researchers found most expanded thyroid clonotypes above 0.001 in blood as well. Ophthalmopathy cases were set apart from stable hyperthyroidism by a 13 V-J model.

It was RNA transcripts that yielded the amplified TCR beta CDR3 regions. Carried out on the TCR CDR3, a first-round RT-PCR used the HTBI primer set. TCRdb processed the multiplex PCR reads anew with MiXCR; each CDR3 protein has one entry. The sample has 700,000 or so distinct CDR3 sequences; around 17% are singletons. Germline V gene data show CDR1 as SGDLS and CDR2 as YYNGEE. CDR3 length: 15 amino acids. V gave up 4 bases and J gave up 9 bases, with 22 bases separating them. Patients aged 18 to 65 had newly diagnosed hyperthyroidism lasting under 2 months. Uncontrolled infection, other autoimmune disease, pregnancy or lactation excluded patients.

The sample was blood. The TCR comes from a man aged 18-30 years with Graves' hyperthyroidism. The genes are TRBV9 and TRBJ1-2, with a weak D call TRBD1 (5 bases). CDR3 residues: CASSPRDPTEPCYTF. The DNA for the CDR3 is TGTGCCAGCAGCCCTAGGGATCCGACAGAACCCTGCTACACCTTC.